A selection of T cell receptor beta chains follows, all from one sample in a study of blood T cell repertoires in COVID-19. The data were produced by immunoSEQ multiplex PCR, yet TCRdb's version contains in-frame clones alone and is incomplete. The sample includes 200,000 to 250,000 clones, roughly 87% of them seen just once. Sequenced input: PBMCs or T cells enriched from blood (not recorded which). Source of these receptors: a man aged 25-45 years who had recovered from COVID-19. Both conserved end residues are part of each CDR3.

>TRBJ2-3|17|TRBV30
CAWSVTLTSGGGDTQYF
>TRBJ2-1|13|TRBV9
CASSVGLLGGQFF
>TRBJ1-1|13|TRBV27
CASSLQAYGKAFF
>TRBJ2-7|15|TRBV7-2
CASSLEGVSGYEQYF
>TRBJ2-5|14|TRBV18
CASSPPSYQETQYF
>TRBJ1-1|16|TRBV28
CASNRGQGKVLTEAFF
>TRBJ1-2|14|TRBV24-1
CATSDPGGGGGYTF
>TRBJ1-4|13|TRBV18
CASSLGGVEKLFF
>TRBJ1-5|12|TRBV19
CASLGSNQPQHF
>TRBJ2-5|14|TRBV7-2
CASSLQSGQETQYF
>TRBJ2-7|13|TRBV5-5
CASSLALVHEQYF
>TRBJ2-3|15|TRBV2
CASEQSGFSTDTQYF
>TRBJ2-7|14|TRBV5-4
CASSPGQAGYEQYF
>TRBJ2-7|13|TRBV27
CASSYRTSYEQYF
>TRBJ1-2|13|TRBV25-1
CASSVTGTYGYTF
>TRBJ1-2|16|TRBV19
CASSIDSLTFNYGYTF
>TRBJ2-1|15|TRBV18
CASSPNSGLAAEQFF
>TRBJ1-5|14|TRBV5-5
CASSGGTGGQPQHF
>TRBJ2-7|15|TRBV2
CASSVETGNLDEQYF